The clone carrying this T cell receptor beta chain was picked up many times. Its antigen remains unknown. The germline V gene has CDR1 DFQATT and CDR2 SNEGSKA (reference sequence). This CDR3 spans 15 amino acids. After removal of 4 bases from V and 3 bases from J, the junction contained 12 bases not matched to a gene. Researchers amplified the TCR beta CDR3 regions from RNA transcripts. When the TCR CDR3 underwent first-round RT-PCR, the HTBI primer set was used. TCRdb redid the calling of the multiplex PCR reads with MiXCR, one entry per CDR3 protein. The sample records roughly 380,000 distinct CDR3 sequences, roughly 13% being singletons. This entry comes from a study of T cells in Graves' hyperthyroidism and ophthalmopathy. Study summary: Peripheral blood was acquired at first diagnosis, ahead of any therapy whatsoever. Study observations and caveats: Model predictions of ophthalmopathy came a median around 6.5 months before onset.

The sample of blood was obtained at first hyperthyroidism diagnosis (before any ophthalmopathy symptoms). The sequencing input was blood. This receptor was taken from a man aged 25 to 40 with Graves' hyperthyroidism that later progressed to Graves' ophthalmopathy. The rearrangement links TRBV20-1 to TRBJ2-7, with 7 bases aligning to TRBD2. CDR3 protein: CSANLGGGVLYEQYF. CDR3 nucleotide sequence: TGCAGTGCTAATTTGGGCGGGGGAGTCCTCTACGAGCAGTACTTC.